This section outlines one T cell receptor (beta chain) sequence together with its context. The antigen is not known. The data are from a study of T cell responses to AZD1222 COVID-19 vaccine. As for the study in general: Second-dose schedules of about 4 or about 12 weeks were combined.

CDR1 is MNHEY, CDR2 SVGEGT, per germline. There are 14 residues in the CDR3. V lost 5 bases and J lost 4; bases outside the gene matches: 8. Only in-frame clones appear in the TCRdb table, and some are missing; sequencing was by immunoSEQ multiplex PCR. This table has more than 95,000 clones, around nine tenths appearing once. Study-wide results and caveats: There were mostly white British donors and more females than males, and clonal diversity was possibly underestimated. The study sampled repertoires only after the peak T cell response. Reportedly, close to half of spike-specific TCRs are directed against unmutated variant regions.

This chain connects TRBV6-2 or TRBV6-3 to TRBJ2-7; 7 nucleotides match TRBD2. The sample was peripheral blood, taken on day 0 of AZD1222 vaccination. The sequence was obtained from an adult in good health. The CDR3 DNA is TGTGCCAGCAGTACGCGAGCGGGGACGTACGAGCAGTACTTC. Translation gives CASSTRAGTYEQYF.